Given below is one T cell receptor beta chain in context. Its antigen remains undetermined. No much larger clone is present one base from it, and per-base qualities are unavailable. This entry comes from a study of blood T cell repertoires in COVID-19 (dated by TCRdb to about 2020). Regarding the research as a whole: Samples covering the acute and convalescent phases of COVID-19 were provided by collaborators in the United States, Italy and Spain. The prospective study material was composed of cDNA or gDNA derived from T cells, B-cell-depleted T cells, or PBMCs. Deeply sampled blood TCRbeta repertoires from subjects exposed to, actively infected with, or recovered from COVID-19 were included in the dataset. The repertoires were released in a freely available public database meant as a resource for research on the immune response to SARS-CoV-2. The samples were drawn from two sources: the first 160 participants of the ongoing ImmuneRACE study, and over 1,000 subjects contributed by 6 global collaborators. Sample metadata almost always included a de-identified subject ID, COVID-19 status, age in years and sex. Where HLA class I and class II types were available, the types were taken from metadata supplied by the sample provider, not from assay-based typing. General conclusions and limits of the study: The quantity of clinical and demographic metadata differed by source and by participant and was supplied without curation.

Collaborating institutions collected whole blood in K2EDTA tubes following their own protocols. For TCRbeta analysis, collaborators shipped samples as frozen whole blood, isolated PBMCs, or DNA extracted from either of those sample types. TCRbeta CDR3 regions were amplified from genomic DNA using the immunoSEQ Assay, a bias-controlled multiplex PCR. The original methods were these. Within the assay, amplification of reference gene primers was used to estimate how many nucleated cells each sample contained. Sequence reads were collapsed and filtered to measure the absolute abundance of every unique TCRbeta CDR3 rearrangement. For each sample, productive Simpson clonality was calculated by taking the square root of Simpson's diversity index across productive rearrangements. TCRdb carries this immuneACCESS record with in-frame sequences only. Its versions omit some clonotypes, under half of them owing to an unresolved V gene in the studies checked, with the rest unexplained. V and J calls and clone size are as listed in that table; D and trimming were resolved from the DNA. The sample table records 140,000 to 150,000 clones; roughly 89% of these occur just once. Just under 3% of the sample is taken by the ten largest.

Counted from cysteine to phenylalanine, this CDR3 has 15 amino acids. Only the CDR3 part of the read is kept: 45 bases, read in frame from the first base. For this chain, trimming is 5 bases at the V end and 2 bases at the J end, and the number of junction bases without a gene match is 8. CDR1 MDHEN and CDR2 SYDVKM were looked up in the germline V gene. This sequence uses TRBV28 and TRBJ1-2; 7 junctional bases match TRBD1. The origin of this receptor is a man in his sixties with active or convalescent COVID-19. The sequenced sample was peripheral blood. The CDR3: CASSMAGTANYGYTF. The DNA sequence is TGTGCCAGCAGTATGGCCGGGACAGCAAACTATGGCTACACCTTC.